The 17 T cell receptor beta chains below come from one sample, sequenced in a study of CD8+ T cells in alopecia areata. RNA was extracted and reverse transcribed into cDNA as the sequencing template. Sequencing used immunoSEQ multiplex PCR; TCRdb keeps in-frame clones, though not all of them. The sample contains about 190,000 clones, 64% of which appear only once. The treatment is: oral pan-JAK inhibitor, 5-10 mg twice daily. The material sequenced was CD4+ T cells sorted from blood, taken at week 4, from a patient treated with tofacitinib. These receptors all stem from a human donor with alopecia areata.

The chain links TRBV30 to TRBJ1-1, with 7 bases that match TRBD1. Germline values: CDR1 GTSNPN, CDR2 SVGIG (reference sequence). This CDR3 is 15 amino acids long. With V trimmed by 2 bases and J by 5 bases, 11 bases remained unmatched. In nucleotides, the CDR3 is TGTGCCTGGAGTTCTAACACAGGGGATGGGACTGAAGCTTTCTTT. It translates to CAWSSNTGDGTEAFF.

The J gene is TRBJ1-1, the V gene TRBV4-3; no definite D call. The CDR3 length is 14 residues. V lost 3 bases, J lost 2 bases, and 10 bases lay in between. Germline CDR1 is LGHNA and CDR2 is YSLEER. The CDR3 is CASSQSAGNTEAFF. CDR3 coding DNA: TGCGCCAGCAGCCAGTCGGCAGGTAACACTGAAGCTTTCTTT.

For the CDR3, the DNA is TGCAGCGTTGAGAGCGGGGCGGGTGAGCAGTTCTTC. This gives the protein CSVESGAGEQFF. The rearrangement links TRBV29-1 to TRBJ2-1; 7 bases are a match to TRBD2. Germline V CDR1 and CDR2: SQVTM, ANQGSEA. The CDR3 runs 12 residues. V was pared by 3 bases and J by 9 bases, with 5 bases of the junction left unmatched.

This clone has a single count. V and J are TRBV23-1 and TRBJ1-5; no reliable D call. TRBV23-1 is given ORF status, its function remaining uncertain. V was clipped by 2 bases and J by 7 bases, with 3 bases between them. The CDR3 extends over 11 amino acids. CDR3 nucleotide sequence: TGCGCCAGCAGTCAAGGGCAGCCCCAGCATTTT. Its translation is CASSQGQPQHF.

This clone has only a few counts. CDR3 coding DNA: TGCAGCGTTGTACCGGGGGGGACAGGAACCTACGAGCAGTACTTC. Amino acid sequence: CSVVPGGTGTYEQYF. V is TRBV29-1 and J is TRBJ2-7; D is perhaps TRBD1 or TRBD2 (8 bases each). This CDR3 contains 15 residues. Trimming took 4 bases from V and 2 from J, leaving 18 bases between them. Looked up from germline, CDR1 is SQVTM and CDR2 is ANQGSEA.

V gene TRBV2 combines with J gene TRBJ1-1; possible D gene TRBD1, 5 bases. The CDR3 has 13 residues. In germline, CDR1 is SNHLY, CDR2 FYNNEI. V lost 7 bases, J lost 0 bases, and 9 bases lay in between. CDR3 region: CASTRGLNTEAFF. Here the CDR3 DNA reads TGTGCCAGCACGAGGGGACTGAACACTGAAGCTTTCTTT.

The chain has TRBV29-1 and TRBJ2-1; 13 bases match TRBD2. Germline CDR1 SQVTM, CDR2 ANQGSEA. V shed 6 bases and J 6 bases; nucleotides not matched to a gene: 8. CDR3 length: 15 amino acids. CDR3 loop: CSVPRLAGGFNEQFF. The CDR3 nucleotides are TGCAGCGTGCCCCGACTAGCGGGGGGCTTCAATGAGCAGTTCTTC.

This sequence joins TRBV4-3 and TRBJ2-6; D gene ambiguous. The CDR3 runs 15 residues. The germline V and J ends were trimmed by 3 bases and 3 bases, with 9 bases remaining between them. Germline loops: CDR1 LGHNA, CDR2 YSLEER. In DNA, the CDR3 is TGCGCCAGCAGCCATGTTAGTCGTGGGGCCAACGTCCTGACTTTC. Amino acid sequence: CASSHVSRGANVLTF.

The rearrangement joins TRBV5-6 to TRBJ2-7, with 8 bases lining up with TRBD1. The V and J ends lost 4 bases and 3 bases, in that order; junction bases with no gene match: 6. Germline CDR1 and CDR2: SGHDT and YYEEEE. The CDR3 sequence is 14 residues long. CDR3 nucleotide sequence: TGTGCCAGCAGCCGCTTGACAGGGGACTACGAGCAGTACTTC. Encoded protein: CASSRLTGDYEQYF.

The chain is built from TRBV30 and TRBJ1-1; D remains unclear. This CDR3 has 12 amino acids. The V end was cut by 0 bases, the J end by 11 bases, with 13 bases between. CDR1 is GTSNPN and CDR2 is SVGIG in the germline V gene (reference sequence). CDR3 bases: TGTGCCTGGAGTGTATTCGCAGGCTCGGCTTTCTTT. Its protein is CAWSVFAGSAFF.

The gene calls are TRBV9 and TRBJ2-3; tentatively, D is TRBD1 or TRBD2 (5 bases each). This CDR3 comprises 15 residues. Germline CDR1 is SGDLS and CDR2 is YYNGEE. Trimming cost V 4 bases and J 6 bases, with 18 bases left between them. CDR3: CASSPLGTVYDTQYF. The CDR3 bases are TGTGCCAGCAGCCCCCTGGGGACGGTGTATGATACGCAGTATTTT.

This rearrangement joins TRBV18 to TRBJ1-2; 7 nucleotides agree with TRBD1. V shed 0 bases and J 6 bases; nucleotides not matched to a gene: 1. CDR3 length equals 13 residues. Germline CDR1 reads KGHSH; CDR2 reads LQKENI. In DNA, the CDR3 is TGTGCCAGCTCACCACCTGGGACAGATGGCTACACCTTC. Translation: CASSPPGTDGYTF.

The J gene is TRBJ1-1, the V gene TRBV13; D unresolved. V lost 5 bases to trimming and J lost 5 bases, with 6 bases between them. Germline V lookup: CDR1 PRHDT, CDR2 FYEKMQ (reference sequence). This CDR3 spans 11 amino acids. CDR3 DNA: TGTGCCAGCAGCCGCAGTACTGAAGCTTTCTTT. It translates to CASSRSTEAFF.

The chain carries TRBV19 and TRBJ1-1, with D hard to call. Germline V lookup: CDR1 LNHDA, CDR2 SQIVND (reference sequence). With 5 bases removed from V and 6 bases from J, the gap between germline ends came to 13 bases. The CDR3 length is 13 residues. This chain's CDR3 is CASSPPGTAEAFF. For the CDR3, the DNA is TGTGCCAGTAGTCCGCCCGGTACGGCTGAAGCTTTCTTT.

This clone has only a few counts. V is TRBV2 and J is TRBJ2-5; D is unclear. The CDR3 totals 12 residues. Trimming left V 4 bases short and J 5 bases short, with 8 bases between. Germline V CDR1 and CDR2: SNHLY, FYNNEI. CDR3 sequence: CASSVFAETQYF. Here the CDR3 DNA reads TGTGCCAGCAGTGTATTTGCGGAGACCCAGTACTTC.

The CDR3 DNA reads TGTGCCGGGGGCGCGGGGATGAACACTGAAGCTTTCTTT. Protein sequence: CAGGAGMNTEAFF. The chain links TRBV30 to TRBJ1-1; D perhaps matches TRBD1 (6 bases). Trimming removed 8 bases from V and 0 bases from J, with 13 bases in between. CDR3 length: 13 amino acids. The germline V gene encodes CDR1 GTSNPN and CDR2 SVGIG (reference sequence).

This clone has more than one count but fewer than ten. The rearrangement joins TRBV18 to TRBJ1-2; D ambiguous. V gave up 3 bases and J gave up 8 bases, with 19 bases separating them. Per the germline V gene, CDR1 is KGHSH and CDR2 is LQKENI. The length of the CDR3 is 15 residues. The CDR3 region has the DNA TGTGCCAGCTCACCGGACGGGGAGGGAGGAGGAGGCTACACCTTC. Its protein is CASSPDGEGGGGYTF. Filled out from reference TRBV18 and TRBJ1-2, the complete variable domain reads NAGVMQNPRHLVRRRGQEARLRCSPMKGHSHVYWYRQLPEEGLKFMVYLQKENIIDESGMPKERFSAEFPKEGPSILRIQQVVRGDSAAYFCASSPDGEGGGGYTFGSGTRLTVV.